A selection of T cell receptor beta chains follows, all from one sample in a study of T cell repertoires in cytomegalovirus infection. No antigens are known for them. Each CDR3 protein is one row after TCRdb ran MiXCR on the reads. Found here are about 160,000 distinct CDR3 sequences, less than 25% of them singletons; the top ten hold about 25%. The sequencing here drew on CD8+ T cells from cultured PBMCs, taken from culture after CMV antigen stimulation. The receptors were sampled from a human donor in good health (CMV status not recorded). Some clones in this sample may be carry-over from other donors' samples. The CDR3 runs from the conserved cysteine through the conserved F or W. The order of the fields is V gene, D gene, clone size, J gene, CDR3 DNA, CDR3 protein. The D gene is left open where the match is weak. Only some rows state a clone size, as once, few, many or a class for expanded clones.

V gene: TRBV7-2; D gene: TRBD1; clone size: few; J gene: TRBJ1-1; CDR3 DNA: TGTGCCAGCAGCGCCGAACAGGGGGCGGGGACTGAAGCTTTCTTT; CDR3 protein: CASSAEQGAGTEAFF
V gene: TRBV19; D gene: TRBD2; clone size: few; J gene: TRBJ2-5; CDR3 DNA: TGTGCCAGTAGTAAGCTAGCGGGGATGGAGACCCAGTACTTC; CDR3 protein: CASSKLAGMETQYF
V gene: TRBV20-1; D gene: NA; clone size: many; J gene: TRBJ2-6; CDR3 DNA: TGCAGTGCTAGAGATGGATTCTCTGGGGCCAACGTCCTGACTTTC; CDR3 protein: CSARDGFSGANVLTF
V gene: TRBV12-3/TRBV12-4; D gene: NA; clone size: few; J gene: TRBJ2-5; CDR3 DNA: TGTGCCAGCAGCCGAGGGGAGGAGCGGGAGACCCAGTACTTC; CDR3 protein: CASSRGEERETQYF
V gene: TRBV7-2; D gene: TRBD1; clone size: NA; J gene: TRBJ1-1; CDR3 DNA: TGTGCCAGCAGCTTAGGGGCATTTCCAGGGGGCTTGAACACTGAAGCTTTCTTT; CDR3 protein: CASSLGAFPGGLNTEAFF
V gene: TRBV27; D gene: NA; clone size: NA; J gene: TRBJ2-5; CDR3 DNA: TGTGCCAGCAGTTTATCCAGAGATAAGGAGACCCAGTACTTC; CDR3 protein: CASSLSRDKETQYF
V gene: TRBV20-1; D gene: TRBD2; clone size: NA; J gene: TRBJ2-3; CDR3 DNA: TGCAGTGCTAGGAAAGTAGCGGGGGGAATTCTCCCCGGCACAGATACGCAGTATTTT; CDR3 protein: CSARKVAGGILPGTDTQYF
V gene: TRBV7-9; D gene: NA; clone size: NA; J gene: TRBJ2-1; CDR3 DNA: TGTGCCAGCAGCCTCCCCGGGAGAGGGGGGGGCAATGAGCAGTTCTTC; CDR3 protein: CASSLPGRGGGNEQFF
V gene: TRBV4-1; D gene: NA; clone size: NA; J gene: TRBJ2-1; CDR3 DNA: TGCGCCAGCAGCCATCGCCTGGTAGGCTCCTACAATGAGCAGTTCTTC; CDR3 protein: CASSHRLVGSYNEQFF
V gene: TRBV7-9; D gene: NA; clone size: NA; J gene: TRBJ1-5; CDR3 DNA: TGTGCCAGCAGCTTAGCAGGGTACAATCAGCCCCAGCATTTT; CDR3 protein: CASSLAGYNQPQHF
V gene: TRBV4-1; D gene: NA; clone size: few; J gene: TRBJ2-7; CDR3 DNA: TGCGCCAGCAGCCCCCTCCAGGGGGGCCACGAGCAGTACTTC; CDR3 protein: CASSPLQGGHEQYF
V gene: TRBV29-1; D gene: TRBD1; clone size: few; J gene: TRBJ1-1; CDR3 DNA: TGCAGCGTGGCGACAGGGTTGACTGAAGCTTTCTTT; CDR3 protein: CSVATGLTEAFF
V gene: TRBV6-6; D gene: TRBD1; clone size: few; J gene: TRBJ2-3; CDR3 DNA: TGTGCCAGCAGTGAAACCAGCAGGGGGCGCACAGATACGCAGTATTTT; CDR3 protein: CASSETSRGRTDTQYF
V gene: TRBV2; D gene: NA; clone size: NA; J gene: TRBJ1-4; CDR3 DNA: TGTGCCAGCAGTGAGCGGGCGGAGGAAATTGAAAAACTGTTTTTT; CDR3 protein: CASSERAEEIEKLFF
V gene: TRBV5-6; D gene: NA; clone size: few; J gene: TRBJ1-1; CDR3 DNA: TGTGCCAGCAGCTTGGTTGATCGGGGCTTGAACACTGAAGCTTTCTTT; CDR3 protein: CASSLVDRGLNTEAFF
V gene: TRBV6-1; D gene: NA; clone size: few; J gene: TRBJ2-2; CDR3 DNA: TGTGCCAGCAGTCCCTGGGGGCAGGGTACCGGGGAGCTGTTTTTT; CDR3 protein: CASSPWGQGTGELFF
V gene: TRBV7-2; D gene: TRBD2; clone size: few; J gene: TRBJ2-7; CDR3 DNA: TGTGCCAGCAGCTTAGTAGAGCGGGGGTTCTACGAGCAGTACTTC; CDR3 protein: CASSLVERGFYEQYF
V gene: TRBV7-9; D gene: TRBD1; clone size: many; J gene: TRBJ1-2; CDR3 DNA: TGTGCCAGCAGCCTCGGGACAGGCGTGAGTGGCTACACCTTC; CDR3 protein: CASSLGTGVSGYTF
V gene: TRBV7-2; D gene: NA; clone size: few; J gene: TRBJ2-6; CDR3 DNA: TGTGCCAGCAGCTCCCCGGCCTCTGGGGCCAACGTCCTGACTTTC; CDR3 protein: CASSSPASGANVLTF
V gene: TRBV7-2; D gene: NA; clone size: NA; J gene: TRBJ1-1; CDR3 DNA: TGTGCCAGCAGCACCTCCCCCAACACTGAAGCTTTCTTT; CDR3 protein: CASSTSPNTEAFF
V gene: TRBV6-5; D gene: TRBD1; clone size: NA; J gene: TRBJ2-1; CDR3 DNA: TGTGCCAGCAGCAAGACCGGGACAGGGACGGTGAATGAGCAGTTCTTC; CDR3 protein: CASSKTGTGTVNEQFF
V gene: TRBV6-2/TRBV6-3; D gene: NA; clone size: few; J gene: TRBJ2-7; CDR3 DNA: TGTGCCAGCAGTTACCCCGAAGACAGGTATGAATACGAGCAGTACTTC; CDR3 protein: CASSYPEDRYEYEQYF
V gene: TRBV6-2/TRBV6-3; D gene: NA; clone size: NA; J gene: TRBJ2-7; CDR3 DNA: TGTGCCAGCAGTTCAGGCGGGACTGTCTACGAGCAGTACTTC; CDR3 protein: CASSSGGTVYEQYF
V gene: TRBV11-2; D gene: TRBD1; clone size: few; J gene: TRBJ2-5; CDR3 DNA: TGTGCCAGCAGCCCCTCCCGGGACAGGGGGAAAGGGGACCAGTACTTC; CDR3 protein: CASSPSRDRGKGDQYF
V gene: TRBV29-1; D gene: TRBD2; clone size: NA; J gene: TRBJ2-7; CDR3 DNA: TGCAGCGTTGAAGGGGCGGCTAGCGGCGTTTACGAGCAGTACTTC; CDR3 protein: CSVEGAASGVYEQYF
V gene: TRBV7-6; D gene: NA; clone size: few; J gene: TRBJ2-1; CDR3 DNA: TGTGCCAGCAGCTCCTCACAGGGAAATGAGCAGTTCTTC; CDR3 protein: CASSSSQGNEQFF
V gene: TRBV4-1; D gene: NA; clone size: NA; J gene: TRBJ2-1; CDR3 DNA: TGCGCCAGCAGCCAGGACCGGGACGGATCCTACAATGAGCAGTTCTTC; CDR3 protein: CASSQDRDGSYNEQFF
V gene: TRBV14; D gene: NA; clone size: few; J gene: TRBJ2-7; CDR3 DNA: TGTGCCAGCAGTCTGGAACGACAGGCTCGTTACGAGCAGTACTTC; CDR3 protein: CASSLERQARYEQYF
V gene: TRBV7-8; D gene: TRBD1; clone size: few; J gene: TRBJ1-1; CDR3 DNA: TGTGCCAGCAGCCCCTTGACAGGGGGCAGGAGGAACACTGAAGCTTTCTTT; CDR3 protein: CASSPLTGGRRNTEAFF
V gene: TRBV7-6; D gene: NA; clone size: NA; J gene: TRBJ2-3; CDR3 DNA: TGTGCCAGCAGCTTAGAAGGGGAAGCAGATACGCAGTATTTT; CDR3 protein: CASSLEGEADTQYF
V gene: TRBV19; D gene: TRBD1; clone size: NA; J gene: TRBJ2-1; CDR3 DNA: TGTGCCAGTAGTATAGTACAGGGGCTACATCCCTCCTACAATGAGCAGTTCTTC; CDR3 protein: CASSIVQGLHPSYNEQFF
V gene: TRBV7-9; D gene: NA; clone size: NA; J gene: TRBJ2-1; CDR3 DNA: TGTGCCAGCAGCTCATTAGCTGCTGAGCAGTTCTTC; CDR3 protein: CASSSLAAEQFF
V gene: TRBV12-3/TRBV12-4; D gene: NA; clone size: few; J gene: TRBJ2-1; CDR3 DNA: TGTGCCAGCAGTTTTAGATTCTACAATGAGCAGTTCTTC; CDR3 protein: CASSFRFYNEQFF
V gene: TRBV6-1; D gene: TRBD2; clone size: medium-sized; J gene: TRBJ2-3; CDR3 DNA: TGTGCCAGCAGTGAGACTAGCGGGGGGGCGGATACGCAGTATTTT; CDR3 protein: CASSETSGGADTQYF
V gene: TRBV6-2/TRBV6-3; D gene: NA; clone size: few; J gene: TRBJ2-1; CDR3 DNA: TGTGCCAGCAGTTACTCGAGAAGGCATCGTTTCAATGAGCAGTTCTTC; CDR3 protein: CASSYSRRHRFNEQFF
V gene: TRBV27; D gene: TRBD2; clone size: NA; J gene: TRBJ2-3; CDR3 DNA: TGTGCCAGCAGGGGTCGGGGGGGCACAGATACGCAGTATTTT; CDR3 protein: CASRGRGGTDTQYF
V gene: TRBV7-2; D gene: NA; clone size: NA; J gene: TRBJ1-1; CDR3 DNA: TGTGCCAGCAGCATAAATGTCGGACTGAACACTGAAGCTTTCTTT; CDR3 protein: CASSINVGLNTEAFF
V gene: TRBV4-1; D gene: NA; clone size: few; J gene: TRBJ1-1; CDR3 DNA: TGCGCCAGCAGCCCTCCCATTACCGGGACCGCAAACACTGAAGCTTTCTTT; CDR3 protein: CASSPPITGTANTEAFF
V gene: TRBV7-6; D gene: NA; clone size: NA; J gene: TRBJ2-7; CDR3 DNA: TGTGCCAGCAAGCTTGGGAACGAGCAGTACTTC; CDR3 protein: CASKLGNEQYF
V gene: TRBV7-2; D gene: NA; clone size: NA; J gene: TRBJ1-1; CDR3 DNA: TGTGCCAGCAGCCGCTCGGCTGCTGGACTAACGAACACTGAAGCTTTCTTT; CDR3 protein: CASSRSAAGLTNTEAFF
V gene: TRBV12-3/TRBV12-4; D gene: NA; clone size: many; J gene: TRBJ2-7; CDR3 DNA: TGTGCCAGCAGTTTAGCGCTGGGGAGAACCAACTACGAGCAGTACTTC; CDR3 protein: CASSLALGRTNYEQYF
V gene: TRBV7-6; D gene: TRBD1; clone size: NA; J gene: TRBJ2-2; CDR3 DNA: TGTGCCAGCAGCTTGGATAGACAGGGGATTAACACCGGGGAGCTGTTTTTT; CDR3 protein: CASSLDRQGINTGELFF
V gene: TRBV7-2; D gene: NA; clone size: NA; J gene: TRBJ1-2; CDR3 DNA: TGTGCCAGCAGCTCGCCTTCAGGGAACTATGGCTACACCTTC; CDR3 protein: CASSSPSGNYGYTF
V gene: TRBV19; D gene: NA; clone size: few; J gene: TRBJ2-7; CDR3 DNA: TGTGCCAGTAGTATTGGTACTAGTTCCTCCTACGAGCAGTACTTC; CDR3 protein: CASSIGTSSSYEQYF
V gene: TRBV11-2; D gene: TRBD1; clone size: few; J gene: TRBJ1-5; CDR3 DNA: TGTGCCAGCAGGGCCCAGGGGGCGGCGGATCAGCCCCAGCATTTT; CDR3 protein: CASRAQGAADQPQHF
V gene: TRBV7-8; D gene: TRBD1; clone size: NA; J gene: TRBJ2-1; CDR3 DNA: TGTGCCAGCAGCTTAGTGCCCCCTCCGGGACAGCCCTACAATGAGCAGTTCTTC; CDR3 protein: CASSLVPPPGQPYNEQFF
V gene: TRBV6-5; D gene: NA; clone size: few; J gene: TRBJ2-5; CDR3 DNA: TGTGCCAGCAGTTCTTTCCAAGAGACCCAGTACTTC; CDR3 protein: CASSSFQETQYF
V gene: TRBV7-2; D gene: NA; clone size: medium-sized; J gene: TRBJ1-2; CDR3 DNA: TGTGCCAGCAGCTTAGCTCGGGGAAACTATGGCTACACCTTC; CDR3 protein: CASSLARGNYGYTF
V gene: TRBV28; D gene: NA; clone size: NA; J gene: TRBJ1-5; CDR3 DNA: TGTGCCAGCAGCCTGGGGCAGGGATATAGACAGCCCCAGCATTTT; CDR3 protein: CASSLGQGYRQPQHF
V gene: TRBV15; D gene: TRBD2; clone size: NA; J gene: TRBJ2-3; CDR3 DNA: TGTGCCACCAGCAGAGATTCGGGTAGCGGGCTAGGGGATACGCAGTATTTT; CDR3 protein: CATSRDSGSGLGDTQYF
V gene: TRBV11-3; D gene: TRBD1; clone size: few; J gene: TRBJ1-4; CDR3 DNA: TGTGCCAGCAGCAGCAGGGGGGAATCCTCTTTGGAAGAAAAACTGTTTTTT; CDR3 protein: CASSSRGESSLEEKLFF
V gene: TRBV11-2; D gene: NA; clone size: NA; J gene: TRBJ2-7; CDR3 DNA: TGTGCCAGCAGCTTAAGCTGGGGGACCCGCTACGAGCAGTACTTC; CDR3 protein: CASSLSWGTRYEQYF
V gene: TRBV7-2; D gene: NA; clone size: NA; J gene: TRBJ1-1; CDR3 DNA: TGTGCCAGCAGCTCGGAACGAAGGACCGTGAACACTGAAGCTTTCTTT; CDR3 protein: CASSSERRTVNTEAFF
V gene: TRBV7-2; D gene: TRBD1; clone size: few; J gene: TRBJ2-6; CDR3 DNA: TGTGCCAGCAGCCCTTGGGACAGGGGAATTGATGGGGCCAACGTCCTGACTTTC; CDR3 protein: CASSPWDRGIDGANVLTF
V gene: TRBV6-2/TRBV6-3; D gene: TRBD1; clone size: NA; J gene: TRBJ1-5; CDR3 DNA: TGTGCCAGCAGTCCTAGGACAGGGGTCGGCAATCAGCCCCAGCATTTT; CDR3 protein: CASSPRTGVGNQPQHF
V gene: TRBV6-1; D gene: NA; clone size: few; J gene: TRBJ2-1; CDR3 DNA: TGTGCCAGCAGTGAAGGAGGACCGGGAAATGAGCAGTTCTTC; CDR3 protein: CASSEGGPGNEQFF
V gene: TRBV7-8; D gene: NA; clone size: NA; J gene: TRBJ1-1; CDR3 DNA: TGTGCCAGCAGCTCTAAAGGGCGCTTAAACACTGAAGCTTTCTTT; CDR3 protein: CASSSKGRLNTEAFF